This T cell receptor beta chain was found in a study of T cell responses to AZD1222 COVID-19 vaccine. Study at large: Analysis merged second doses at about 4 or about 12 weeks.

The CDR3 has 15 residues. CDR1 is LNHNV and CDR2 is YYDKDF in the germline V gene (reference sequence). V gave up 1 base and J gave up 8 bases; unmatched junction bases: 5. As regards this clone: Its antigen is not known.

Study observations and caveats: Vaccine-related CD4 TCRs covered spike, predominating at 160-218 and 743-854. Donors skewed white British and female; clonal diversity was possibly underestimated.

The table came from immunoSEQ multiplex PCR; TCRdb's copy has only in-frame clones and leaves some out. Of around 100,000 clones listed, 80% to 95% are singletons. J is TRBJ2-1 and V is TRBV15; TRBD2 aligns across 10 bases. This receptor was obtained from an adult in good health. The input for sequencing was peripheral blood, taken on day 0 of AZD1222 vaccination. CDR3 region: CATSRAGTSAYEQFF. The DNA of the CDR3 is TGTGCCACCAGCAGAGCGGGGACTAGCGCGTATGAGCAGTTCTTC.